What follows describes a single T cell receptor (beta chain). The data derive from a study of blood T cell repertoires in COVID-19. Turning to the study itself: Acute-phase and convalescent COVID-19 samples originated in the United States, Italy and Spain. Nucleic acid was either cDNA or gDNA, and it came from T cells, B-cell-depleted T cells, or PBMCs.

This CDR3 has 13 amino acids. Germline trimming cut 5 bases from V and 9 bases from J; bases unmatched to any gene: 5. Looked up from germline, CDR1 is MNHEY and CDR2 is SMNVEV (reference sequence). Study processing details: Nucleated cell number was recorded as an estimate derived from reference gene primer amplification. Repertoires were generated with immunoSEQ multiplex PCR, while TCRdb's copy carries only in-frame clones and drops some. V and J calls and clone size are copied from that table; D and trimming were computed from the DNA. Here the sample spans roughly 30,000 clones, approximately 93% being singletons.

The sequence derives from a human donor in a cohort sampled during active COVID-19. The sequenced sample consisted of peripheral blood. J is TRBJ2-1 and V is TRBV27; 9 bases agree with TRBD1. CDR3 DNA: TGTGCCAGCAGTATAACAGGGGGCGCTGAGCAGTTCTTC. Its translation: CASSITGGAEQFF.